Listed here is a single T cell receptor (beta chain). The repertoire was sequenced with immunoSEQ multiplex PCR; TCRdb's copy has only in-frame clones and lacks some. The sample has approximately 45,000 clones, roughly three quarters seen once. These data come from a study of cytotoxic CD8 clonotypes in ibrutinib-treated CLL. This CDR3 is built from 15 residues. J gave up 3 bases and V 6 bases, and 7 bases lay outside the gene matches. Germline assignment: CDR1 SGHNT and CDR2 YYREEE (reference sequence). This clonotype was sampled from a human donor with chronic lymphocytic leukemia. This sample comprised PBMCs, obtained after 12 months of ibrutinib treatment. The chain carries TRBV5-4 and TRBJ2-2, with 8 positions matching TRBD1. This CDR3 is CASKDRDSDTGELFF. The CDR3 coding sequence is TGTGCCAGCAAGGACAGGGATTCGGACACCGGGGAGCTGTTTTTT.